This TCR beta chain was sequenced in a study of early T cells in non-severe SARS-CoV-2 infection. Study overall: The study sequenced bulk RNA from unsorted whole blood, with chains unpaired. Study-level findings and limits: A preference for anti-spike CD8 responses marked VDJdb matching, which missed private and CD4 specificities.

cDNA molecules, individually, were tagged with unique molecular identifiers. TCRdb analysed the 5' RACE reads with MiXCR anew, one entry per CDR3 protein. The sample lists around 78,000 distinct CDR3 sequences, roughly an eighth seen once, with roughly 3% in the top ten. V lost 4 bases to trimming and J lost 8 bases, with 18 bases between them. The CDR3 length is 15 residues. Germline V gene data show CDR1 as MNHEY and CDR2 as SMNVEV (reference sequence). As to this clonotype: Its antigen is not known.

The sequenced sample was whole blood. The rearrangement joins TRBV27 to TRBJ2-1; maybe TRBD1 (5 bases). The clonotype comes from an adult who was a healthcare worker with PCR-confirmed SARS-CoV-2 infection or an uninfected control (not recorded which). CDR3 loop: CASSSIGASVDEQFF. The CDR3, as DNA: TGTGCCAGCAGTTCTATAGGGGCTTCTGTCGATGAGCAGTTCTTC.